This T cell receptor (beta chain) came from a study of T cell responses to AZD1222 COVID-19 vaccine. Study results and limitations: Donors, mostly white British, included more females; clonal diversity was possibly underestimated.

As regards this clone: Its antigen is not known.

TCRdb keeps only in-frame clones here, not all; method: immunoSEQ multiplex PCR. Seen here are 110,000 to 150,000 clones, around 87% observed once, and the top ten hold 1.5% to 2%. CDR3 size: 16 residues. Deletions cut 1 base from V and 0 bases from J, with 11 bases between. Germline CDR1 SNHLY, CDR2 FYNNEI. The chain employs TRBV2 and TRBJ2-3; D perhaps matches TRBD1 (6 bases). The receptor's source is an adult in good health. Sequencing used peripheral blood, obtained on day 0 of AZD1222 vaccination. The CDR3 is CASSEGQALSTDTQYF. CDR3 in DNA: TGTGCCAGCAGTGAAGGACAGGCGTTGAGCACAGATACGCAGTATTTT.